Below are 8 T cell receptor beta chains sequenced from a single sample in a study of T cells after yellow fever vaccination. TCRdb re-called the 5' RACE reads with MiXCR, one entry per CDR3 protein. The repertoire consists of 250,000 to 350,000 distinct CDR3 sequences, with about 10% occurring once and the leading ten covering around 3.3%. The sequences come from CD4+ T cells sorted from PBMCs, collected 5 days after the yellow fever booster vaccination. These receptors were collected from a man aged 18 to 29 who received the YFV17D yellow fever vaccine.

This clonotype was recorded many times. This sequence joins TRBV5-1 and TRBJ2-2; D is undetermined. CDR1 and CDR2 (germline): SGHRS, YFSETQ. V gave up 6 bases and J gave up 3 bases, with 15 bases separating them. This CDR3 is built from 15 residues. CDR3 coding DNA: TGCGCCAGCAAGGTCTTCCCGGGCGACACCGGGGAGCTGTTTTTT. It is translated as CASKVFPGDTGELFF.

This clonotype was observed a handful of times. The V gene is TRBV4-2, the J gene TRBJ1-4; D not resolved. Germline V gives CDR1 LGHNA, CDR2 YNFKEQ. This CDR3 contains 15 residues. V was trimmed by 1 base and J by 10 bases, leaving 16 bases between them. CDR3: CASSQGRTFDGKLFF. CDR3 sequence (DNA): TGTGCCAGCAGCCAAGGGCGGACCTTCGATGGAAAACTGTTTTTT.

Only a few counts were recorded for this clonotype. The chain combines TRBV18 with TRBJ2-7, with D perhaps given as TRBD1 or TRBD2 (5 bases each). This CDR3 contains 12 residues. V dropped 3 bases and J dropped 6 bases, with 9 bases sitting between them. Germline CDR1 KGHSH, CDR2 LQKENI. CDR3 in DNA: TGTGCCAGCTCACCGGGGGACGCCGAGCAGTACGTC. It is translated as CASSPGDAEQYV.

This clonotype has only a few counts. V is TRBV11-1 and J is TRBJ2-6; weak D call: TRBD2 (5 bases). CDR1 and CDR2 (germline): SGHAT, FQDESV (reference sequence). The ends were cut back, 2 bases at V and 4 bases at J, with 15 bases in the middle. This CDR3 region has 17 residues. CDR3 in DNA: TGTGCCAGCAGCTTACCCCGGGGTCCCAGAGGGGCCAACGTCCTGACTTTC. This translates into CASSLPRGPRGANVLTF.

The rearrangement joins TRBV7-2 to TRBJ1-1, with D uncertain. CDR3 size: 13 residues. Trimming took off 5 bases at V and 0 bases at J, with 7 bases between the two ends. The V gene's germline CDR1 is SGHTA and CDR2 FQGNSA. CDR3 sequence (DNA): TGTGCCAGCAGCACACAGTTGAACACTGAAGCTTTCTTT. Protein: CASSTQLNTEAFF. Full variable domain (outside the CDR3, taken from reference TRBV7-2 and TRBJ1-1): GAGVSQSPSNKVTEKGKDVELRCDPISGHTALYWYRQSLGQGLEFLIYFQGNSAPDKSGLPSDRFSAERTGGSVSTLTIQRTQQEDSAVYLCASSTQLNTEAFFGQGTRLTVV.

This clonotype was seen only a few times. The V call is TRBV6-5, the J call TRBJ1-1; D is unresolved. There are 13 residues in the CDR3. Trimming shortened V by 8 bases and J by 4 bases, and 14 bases separated the two germline ends. CDR1 and CDR2 from the germline V gene are MNHEY and SVGAGI. CDR3 nucleotide sequence: TGTGCCAGCCATTGGGGATTAGTCACTGAAGCTTTCTTT. This translates into CASHWGLVTEAFF.

In this sample, this clonotype turned up a few times. The chain has TRBV6-5 and TRBJ1-1; unclear D gene. Trimming pared 2 bases from V and 5 bases from J, leaving 6 bases between. The CDR3 consists of 12 residues. Germline values: CDR1 MNHEY, CDR2 SVGAGI. DNA of the CDR3: TGTGCCAGCAGTTACCTGGGGACTGAAGCTTTCTTT. This codes for CASSYLGTEAFF.

The V gene is TRBV20-1, the J gene TRBJ1-1; D gene unclear. Trimming took 2 bases from V and 1 from J, leaving 8 bases between them. CDR1 is DFQATT and CDR2 is SNEGSKA in the germline V gene (reference sequence). This CDR3 is built from 13 residues. The CDR3: CSARTQQNTEAFF. The CDR3 DNA is TGCAGTGCTAGAACACAGCAGAACACTGAAGCTTTCTTT.